This entry lists 23 T cell receptor beta chains sequenced from one sample in a study of T cell responses to AZD1222 COVID-19 vaccine. TCRdb keeps only in-frame clones here, not all; method: immunoSEQ multiplex PCR. The repertoire consists of about 190,000 clones, with about nine tenths occurring once and the leading ten covering over 0.85%. The starting material was peripheral blood, obtained on day 0 of AZD1222 vaccination. The receptor set was obtained from an adult in good health.

The chain links TRBV14 to TRBJ1-5, with no clear D. The CDR3 runs to 13 residues. Germline CDR1 is SGHDN and CDR2 is FVKESK. Trimming cost V 1 base and J 4 bases, with 5 bases left between them. CDR3 DNA sequence: TGTGCCAGCAGCCAAGGCCCTAATCAGCCCCAGCATTTT. It encodes CASSQGPNQPQHF.

The chain links TRBV18 to TRBJ2-2; the match to TRBD1 covers 8 bases. The CDR3 length is 16 residues. Germline V gene sequence: CDR1 KGHSH, CDR2 LQKENI. Trimming took 6 bases from V and 5 from J; bases not matched to a gene: 11. This chain's CDR3 is CASSPAGTGGTGELFF. In DNA form, the CDR3 reads TGTGCCAGCTCCCCAGCCGGGACAGGCGGAACCGGGGAGCTGTTTTTT.

The CDR3 DNA reads as TGTGCCAGCAAAACCGACTATGGGGGGGGGATAAATGAGCAGTTCTTC. It codes for CASKTDYGGGINEQFF. J is TRBJ2-1 and V is TRBV6-4; TRBD2 agrees at 7 bases. Germline V gene lookup returns CDR1 MRHNA and CDR2 SNTAGT. The CDR3 consists of 16 residues. The junction had 16 bases not matched to a gene; V was cut back by 7 bases and J by 7 bases.

This clone has just a few counts. The rearrangement uses TRBV6-4 and TRBJ1-6, with D unclear. The germline CDR1 and CDR2 sequences are MRHNA and SNTAGT. Trimming shortened V by 1 base and J by 8 bases, and 21 bases separated the two germline ends. CDR3 length equals 18 residues. The CDR3, as DNA: TGTGCCAGCAGTGACTTACTTCTTCGACGGGAACCGGATTCACCCCTCCACTTT. Translating gives CASSDLLLRREPDSPLHF.

The CDR3 loop is CASSVSPSGKYNEQFF. The DNA for the CDR3 is TGTGCCAGCAGCGTATCCCCCAGCGGCAAATACAATGAGCAGTTCTTC. This chain joins TRBV9 and TRBJ2-1; weak D call: TRBD2 (5 bases). The CDR3 runs 16 residues. V lost 1 base and J lost 4, with 15 bases in between. The germline CDR1 and CDR2 sequences are SGDLS and YYNGEE.

This chain connects TRBV7-3 to TRBJ2-7; D gene uncertain. CDR1 SGHTA and CDR2 FQGTGA come from the germline V gene. This CDR3 has 13 amino acids. V lost 7 bases and J 2 bases, leaving 12 bases between the germline ends. The CDR3 coding sequence is TGTGCCAGCATCCAAAAGAGAACCTACGAGCAGTACTTC. Encoded protein: CASIQKRTYEQYF. The variable domain in full, completed from reference TRBV7-3 and TRBJ2-7, reads GAGVSQTPSNKVTEKGKYVELRCDPISGHTALYWYRQSLGQGPEFLIYFQGTGAADDSGLPNDRFFAVRPEGSVSTLKIQRTERGDSAVYLCASIQKRTYEQYFGPGTRLTVT.

V usage is TRBV27 and J usage is TRBJ2-5; TRBD2 might be the D (6 bases). The V end was cut by 5 bases, the J end by 2 bases, with 15 bases between. Per the germline V gene, CDR1 is MNHEY and CDR2 is SMNVEV (reference sequence). The CDR3 runs to 15 residues. CDR3 in amino acids: CASSRRGAIQETQYF. In DNA form, the CDR3 reads TGTGCCAGCAGTCGGAGGGGAGCAATTCAAGAGACCCAGTACTTC.

The chain is built from TRBV10-3 and TRBJ2-5; TRBD1 matches 8 bases. This CDR3 region has 16 residues. The germline CDR1 and CDR2 sequences are ENHRY and SYGVKD. V shed 2 bases, J shed 1 base, and the junction held 6 bases outside the gene matches. The CDR3 DNA sequence: TGTGCCATCAGTGAGAGACAGGGGACTTTCCAAGAGACCCAGTACTTC. It codes for CAISERQGTFQETQYF.

This clone was detected once. The V call is TRBV10-3, the J call TRBJ2-4; 7 bases line up with TRBD2. This CDR3 comprises 13 residues. CDR1 and CDR2 from the germline V gene are ENHRY and SYGVKD. The V gene end was trimmed by 10 bases and the J gene end by 6 bases; junction bases not matched to a gene: 9. The CDR3 sequence is CATGGKGTNIQYF. The CDR3 nucleotides are TGTGCCACCGGGGGGAAGGGGACAAACATTCAGTACTTC.

This chain connects TRBV10-3 to TRBJ2-3; D possibly corresponds to TRBD2 (7 bases). Germline loops: CDR1 ENHRY, CDR2 SYGVKD. The length of the CDR3 is 16 residues. V was cut by 4 bases and J by 0 bases, with 14 bases left in between. Here the CDR3 reads CAISGGGASSTDTQYF. As DNA, the CDR3 is TGTGCCATCAGTGGTGGGGGGGCCTCTAGCACAGATACGCAGTATTTT.

The rearrangement links TRBV18 to TRBJ2-7, with 8 bases lining up with TRBD1. The CDR3 is made up of 14 amino acids. Germline lookup yields CDR1 KGHSH and CDR2 LQKENI. V lost 3 bases and J lost 1; bases outside the gene matches: 2. The CDR3, as DNA: TGTGCCAGCTCACCCCGGGACAGGTCCTACGAGCAGTACTTC. It specifies CASSPRDRSYEQYF.

The chain employs TRBV19 and TRBJ2-3, with 10 bases lining up with TRBD1. The CDR3 sequence is 16 residues long. V gave up 5 bases and J gave up 8 bases; unmatched junction bases: 13. CDR1 is LNHDA and CDR2 is SQIVND in the germline V gene (reference sequence). In nucleotides, the CDR3 is TGTGCCAGTAGTGACAGGACAGGGGGGTTTGGTGGTACGCAGTATTTT. This encodes CASSDRTGGFGGTQYF.

CDR3 nucleotides: TGTGCCAGCAGCCCCGGGACTAGCGGGAGGGAAAGATTAGCCAAAAACATTCAGTACTTC. It specifies CASSPGTSGRERLAKNIQYF. The chain is built from TRBV3-1 (or the pseudogene TRBV3-2) and TRBJ2-4; 16 bases fit TRBD2. The CDR3 spans 20 residues. Germline loops: CDR1 LGHDT, CDR2 YNNKEL (reference sequence). The trim removed 4 bases at V and 0 bases at J, leaving 9 bases unmatched.

The chain employs TRBV14 and TRBJ2-1; D not certain. Germline lookup yields CDR1 SGHDN and CDR2 FVKESK. CDR3 length: 15 residues. V dropped 1 base and J dropped 4 bases, with 11 bases sitting between them. CDR3 DNA: TGTGCCAGCAGCCAAGCCCCGGACGGATACAATGAGCAGTTCTTC. Protein product: CASSQAPDGYNEQFF.

CDR3 protein: CASSLRGFSYEQYF. DNA of the CDR3: TGTGCCAGCAGTTTAAGAGGTTTCTCCTACGAGCAGTACTTC. This chain joins TRBV28 and TRBJ2-7, with D unclear. Germline assignment: CDR1 MDHEN and CDR2 SYDVKM. This CDR3 spans 14 amino acids. V lost 2 bases and J lost 0, with 8 bases in between.

The CDR3 sequence is CASSGLAGGLYNEQFF. CDR3 DNA sequence: TGCGCCAGCAGTGGACTGGCGGGGGGATTGTACAATGAGCAGTTCTTC. This chain joins TRBV10-2 and TRBJ2-1, with 8 bases that match TRBD2. Germline assignment: CDR1 WSHSY and CDR2 SAAADI. With V trimmed by 4 bases and J by 4 bases, 9 bases remained unmatched. This CDR3 contains 16 residues.

The chain has TRBV28 and TRBJ2-1, with 9 bases that match TRBD2. Germline V gene data show CDR1 as MDHEN and CDR2 as SYDVKM. The CDR3 covers 15 residues. V lost 10 bases to trimming and J lost 1 base; unmatched junction nucleotides: 8. The CDR3 DNA reads TGTGCCACTGGGCCTAGCGGGATTTCCTACAATGAGCAGTTCTTC. This translates into CATGPSGISYNEQFF.

This chain joins TRBV7-9 and TRBJ1-5; 11 positions match TRBD1. V dropped 4 bases and J dropped 1; count of bases not matched to a gene: 0. This CDR3 has 15 residues. Germline V lookup: CDR1 SEHNR, CDR2 FQNEAQ (reference sequence). CDR3 region: CASSWDRGSNQPQHF. The CDR3 nucleotides are TGTGCCAGCAGCTGGGACAGGGGGAGCAATCAGCCCCAGCATTTT.

The V and J genes are TRBV27 and TRBJ1-4, with D possibly being TRBD1 (6 bases). Germline V gene lookup returns CDR1 MNHEY and CDR2 SMNVEV (reference sequence). Trimming shortened V by 4 bases and J by 0 bases, and 12 bases separated the two germline ends. The CDR3 loop spans 16 amino acids. CDR3 in amino acids: CASSSGRTATNEKLFF. In nucleotides, the CDR3 is TGTGCCAGCAGTTCGGGACGGACAGCAACTAATGAAAAACTGTTTTTT. The whole variable domain, remainder taken from reference TRBV27 and TRBJ1-4, is EAQVTQNPRYLITVTGKKLTVTCSQNMNHEYMSWYRQDPGLGLRQIYYSMNVEVTDKGDVPEGYKVSRKEKRNFPLILESPSPNQTSLYFCASSSGRTATNEKLFFGSGTQLSVL.

CDR3 nucleotide sequence: TGTGCCAGCAGCCCACAGGGGGTGGTCTTGGGTGAGCAGTTCTTC. Translated, it gives CASSPQGVVLGEQFF. The chain combines TRBV7-8 with TRBJ2-1; 8 bases fit TRBD1. V dropped 5 bases and J dropped 9; count of bases not matched to a gene: 12. The germline CDR1 and CDR2 sequences are SGHVS and FQNEAQ. The CDR3 is made up of 15 amino acids.

This rearrangement joins TRBV28 to TRBJ2-7; D not certain. CDR3 size: 12 residues. With 2 bases removed from V and 4 bases from J, the gap between germline ends came to 6 bases. Germline V gene data show CDR1 as MDHEN and CDR2 as SYDVKM. CDR3 residues: CASSLNGYEQYF. The CDR3 DNA reads as TGTGCCAGCAGTTTAAACGGATACGAGCAGTACTTC.

Only one count was recorded for this clone. V gene TRBV15 combines with J gene TRBJ1-6, with D unclear. Trimming pared 2 bases from V and 10 bases from J, leaving 15 bases between. The germline V gene has CDR1 LNHNV and CDR2 YYDKDF (reference sequence). This CDR3 comprises 15 residues. The CDR3 DNA follows: TGTGCCACCAGCAGACTCCCCAATACTGACTCACCCCTCCACTTT. Its translation is CATSRLPNTDSPLHF. Full variable domain (outside the CDR3, taken from reference TRBV15 and TRBJ1-6): DAMVIQNPRYQVTQFGKPVTLSCSQTLNHNVMYWYQQKSSQAPKLLFHYYDKDFNNEADTPDNFQSRRPNTSFCFLDIRSPGLGDTAMYLCATSRLPNTDSPLHFGNGTRLTVT.

V and J are TRBV2 and TRBJ1-3; D is uncertain. CDR3 size: 13 residues. Looked up from germline, CDR1 is SNHLY and CDR2 is FYNNEI. The V end was cut by 6 bases, the J end by 0 bases, with 6 bases between. The CDR3 region is CASRRSSGNTIYF. CDR3 DNA sequence: TGTGCCAGCAGGCGGAGCTCTGGAAACACCATATATTTT.